The sequence of this T cell receptor (beta chain) was determined in a study of vaccination effects on CD4 cells after COVID-19. Looking at the study overall: Before sequencing, viral peptide pools were used by the ViraFEST assay to expand antigen-specific CD4+ T cells.

Cells that had been cultured for 9 to 10 days were the source of isolated CD4+ T cells. This CDR3 region has 13 residues. V was clipped by 6 bases and J by 4 bases, with 9 bases between them. CDR1 and CDR2 (germline): MDHEN, SYDVKM. Sequenced by immunoSEQ multiplex PCR; TCRdb stores in-frame clones only, minus some. The data contain about 53,000 clones, roughly 80% of them seen just once; the ten biggest clones take up 3%. Study conclusions and caveats: Healthy vaccinees' vaccine-induced clones included only 1 of 255 cross-reacting with common cold coronaviruses.

This clone appeared once. Its antigen is still unknown. The receptor was isolated from a human donor who received a COVID-19 vaccine. J is TRBJ1-4 and V is TRBV28; D ambiguous. Sequencing was performed on CD4+ T cells from PBMCs cultured without peptide, taken before COVID-19 vaccination. The CDR3 nucleotides are TGTGCCAGCAGGACACAACTTAATGAAAAACTGTTTTTT. Its translation is CASRTQLNEKLFF.